A single sample gave rise to the 9 T cell receptor beta chains below, sequenced in a study of blood T cell repertoires in COVID-19. Sequenced by immunoSEQ multiplex PCR; TCRdb stores in-frame clones only, minus some. The sample shows about 210,000 clones, more than 75% of them seen only once. The sample comprised peripheral blood. These receptors originate from a woman in her 70s with COVID-19, enrolled during active disease.

The J gene is TRBJ2-2, the V gene TRBV18; tentatively, D is TRBD1 (5 bases). Trimming took off 4 bases at V and 6 bases at J, with 15 bases between the two ends. Germline CDR1 is KGHSH and CDR2 is LQKENI. The CDR3 is made up of 15 amino acids. CDR3 in DNA: TGTGCCAGCTCACACGACAGAGGAGCCGCCGGGGAGCTGTTTTTT. Translating gives CASSHDRGAAGELFF.

The rearrangement uses TRBV27 and TRBJ2-7, with 10 bases lining up with TRBD2. In germline, CDR1 is MNHEY, CDR2 SMNVEV (reference sequence). V lost 5 bases, J lost 7 bases, and 14 bases stayed unmatched. This CDR3 has 16 residues. CDR3 loop: CASSLLSSGRGREQYF. The CDR3 DNA reads as TGTGCCAGCAGTCTACTGTCTAGCGGGAGAGGTCGGGAGCAGTACTTC.

This sequence joins TRBV9 and TRBJ2-2; the D gene is possibly TRBD1 (5 bases). The CDR3 is 15 residues long. Deletions cut 4 bases from V and 0 bases from J, with 10 bases between. Germline-derived CDR1 and CDR2 are SGDLS and YYNGEE. This chain's CDR3 is CASSRGSANTGELFF. The CDR3 bases are TGTGCCAGCAGCAGGGGCTCTGCGAACACCGGGGAGCTGTTTTTT.

The chain uses TRBV5-4 and TRBJ2-1; D gene unclear. The germline CDR1 and CDR2 sequences are SGHNT and YYREEE (reference sequence). The V end lost 6 bases, the J end lost 4 bases, and 11 bases lay between the germline ends. The CDR3 is 13 residues long. CDR3 in DNA: TGTGCCAGCAAGACTGTAGGATACAATGAGCAGTTCTTC. It specifies CASKTVGYNEQFF.

This chain joins TRBV30 and TRBJ1-1; 7 bases map to TRBD1. The length of the CDR3 is 14 residues. The V gene's germline CDR1 is GTSNPN and CDR2 SVGIG (reference sequence). J gave up 2 bases and V 4 bases, and 7 bases lay outside the gene matches. The CDR3 protein is CAWTRQGSNTEAFF. In nucleotides, the CDR3 is TGTGCCTGGACCCGACAGGGAAGCAACACTGAAGCTTTCTTT.

V gene TRBV5-1 combines with J gene TRBJ2-2; 9 positions match TRBD1. The CDR3 runs to 16 residues. Germline lookup yields CDR1 SGHRS and CDR2 YFSETQ. Losses at the gene ends were 4 bases for V and 7 bases for J; bases not matched to a gene: 11. CDR3 sequence (DNA): TGCGCCAGCAGCCTCCGGGACAGGGAGGAGTACGGGGAGCTGTTTTTT. This gives the protein CASSLRDREEYGELFF. Full variable domain (remainder filled in from reference TRBV5-1 and TRBJ2-2): KAGVTQTPRYLIKTRGQQVTLSCSPISGHRSVSWYQQTPGQGLQFLFEYFSETQRNKGNFPGRFSGRQFSNSRSEMNVSTLELGDSALYLCASSLRDREEYGELFFGEGSRLTVL.

The rearrangement uses TRBV5-1 and TRBJ1-3, with D possibly being TRBD1 (6 bases). The CDR3 sequence is 15 residues long. The V end lost 4 bases, the J end lost 0 bases, and 11 bases lay between the germline ends. CDR1 is SGHRS, CDR2 YFSETQ, per germline. CDR3 protein: CASSMGQNSGNTIYF. CDR3 nucleotides: TGCGCCAGCAGCATGGGACAAAACTCTGGAAACACCATATATTTT.

This clone was recorded once. The sample holds other DNA sequences that translate to the same CDR3. The V gene is TRBV19, the J gene TRBJ1-2, with D hard to call. CDR1 is LNHDA, CDR2 SQIVND, per germline (reference sequence). Trimming stripped 1 base from V and 3 bases from J, with 6 bases between. The CDR3 is 13 residues long. CDR3 loop: CASSIAGDYGYTF. The DNA of the CDR3 is TGTGCCAGTAGTATAGCCGGGGACTATGGCTACACCTTC.

In its sample, this clone was seen once. This rearrangement joins TRBV24-1 to TRBJ1-5, with D tentatively TRBD1 (5 bases). Trimming stripped 3 bases from V and 5 bases from J, with 10 bases between. Germline CDR1 and CDR2: KGHDR and SFDVKD. This CDR3 is built from 14 residues. Written as DNA, the CDR3 is TGTGCCACCAGTGATCAAACAGGCTATCAGCCCCAGCATTTT. The encoded protein is CATSDQTGYQPQHF.